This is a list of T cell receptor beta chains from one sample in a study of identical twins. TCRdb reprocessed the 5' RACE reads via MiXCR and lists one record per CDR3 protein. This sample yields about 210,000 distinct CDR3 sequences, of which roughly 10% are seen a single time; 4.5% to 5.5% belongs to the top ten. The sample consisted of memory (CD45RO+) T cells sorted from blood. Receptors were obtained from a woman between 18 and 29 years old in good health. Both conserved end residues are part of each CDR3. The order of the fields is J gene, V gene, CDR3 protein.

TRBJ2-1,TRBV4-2,CASSLRGQGSQGGNEQFF
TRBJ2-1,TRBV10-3,CAIRTGRNEQFF
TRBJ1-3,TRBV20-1,CSAAPSGTGNTIYF
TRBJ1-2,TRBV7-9,CASSLESGSYGYTF
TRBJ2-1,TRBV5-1,CASSLNSGVSYNEQFF
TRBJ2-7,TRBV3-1,CASSQGGGRDYEQYF
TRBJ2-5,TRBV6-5,CASSLTGGETQYF
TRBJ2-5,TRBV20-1,CSARGLAGILEETQYF
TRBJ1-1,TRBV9,CASSAQSIAEAFF
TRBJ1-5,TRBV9,CASSAQDGSNQPQHF
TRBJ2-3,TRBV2,CASSDQGSDTQYF
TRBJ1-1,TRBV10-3,CAIRGTETYEAFF
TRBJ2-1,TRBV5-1,CASSLRLAGEQFF
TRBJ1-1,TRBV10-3,CATRPGLSATEAFF
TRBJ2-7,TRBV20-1,CSARQGHEQYF
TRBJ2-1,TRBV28,CASRLAGDHNEQFF
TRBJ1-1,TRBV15,CATSRVRDRATEAFF
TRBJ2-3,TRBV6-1,CASLFTGSTDTQYF
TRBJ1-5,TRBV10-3,CAAGTGEEQPQHF
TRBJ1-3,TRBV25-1,CASSEPLGHDGNTIYF
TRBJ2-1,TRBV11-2,CASSFLFLRDSGNEQFF
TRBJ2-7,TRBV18,CASSPLDGSYEQYF
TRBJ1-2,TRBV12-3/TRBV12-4,CASSRDRGAANYGYTF
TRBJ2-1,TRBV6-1,CASKVPGNEQFF
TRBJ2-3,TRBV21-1,CASSKAWKGSACSDTQYF
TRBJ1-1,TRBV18,CASSSGQGIHF
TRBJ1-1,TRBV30,CAWSDEKSRELTEAFF
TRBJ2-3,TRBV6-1,CASSDGTSGSGLTDTQYF
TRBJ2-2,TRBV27,CASEFLTTGWGRTGELFF
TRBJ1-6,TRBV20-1,CSGRMGRGDSPLHF
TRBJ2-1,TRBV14,CASSVFLAGDGLFSEQFF
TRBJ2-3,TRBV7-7,CASSSPSAGGVTDTQYF
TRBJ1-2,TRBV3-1,CASSPYGGEGGYTF
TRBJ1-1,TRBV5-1,CASSPAAGRNTEAFF
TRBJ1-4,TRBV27,CASSPLNIGEKLFF
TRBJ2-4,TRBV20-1,CSANPGGVRNIQYF
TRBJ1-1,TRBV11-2,CASSLSIAEAFF